This T cell receptor beta chain was recorded in a study of identical twins. TCRdb analysed the 5' RACE reads with MiXCR anew, one entry per CDR3 protein. The sample holds hundreds of thousands of distinct CDR3 sequences; roughly an eighth are singletons and the top ten take approximately 7.9%. Study-level points and caveats: Potential partial confounding of zero-insertion analyses by invariant MAIT and iNKT cells was noted. In drawing conclusions, the study used cross-sectional statistical analysis and did not follow the same donors. Models, which agreed with sharing between unrelated individuals, nonetheless underestimated the out-of-frame TCR alpha sharing seen in monozygotic twins.

This clonotype has at least ten counts. Its antigen is still unknown. These data were also reused for a study on yellow fever vaccine responses in identical twins. From that report: A vaccine T cell response that seemed partly convergent and partly personalized was reported in twins.

The material sequenced was CD8+ T cells sorted from blood. The receptor comes from a woman in her late teens or twenties in good health.

The CDR3 reads CASSAPGGLREKLFF. Here the CDR3 DNA reads TGTGCCAGCAGCGCCCCCGGGGGACTTCGGGAAAAACTGTTTTTT. This chain uses TRBV7-9 with TRBJ1-4, with D tentatively TRBD1 (5 bases). This CDR3 region has 15 residues. V shed 5 bases and J shed 8 bases, with 18 bases lying between them. In germline, CDR1 is SEHNR, CDR2 FQNEAQ (reference sequence).